This TCR beta chain was profiled in a study of blood T cell repertoires in COVID-19 (dated by TCRdb to about 2020). Broadly, across the study: The collaborator samples originated in the United States, Italy and Spain and spanned the acute and convalescent phases of COVID-19. The prospective study material was composed of cDNA or gDNA derived from T cells, B-cell-depleted T cells, or PBMCs. The dataset comprised deeply sampled blood TCRbeta repertoires from subjects exposed to, actively infected with, or recovered from COVID-19. The repertoires were made available in a free public database intended to serve as a resource for research on the immune response to SARS-CoV-2. The samples were drawn from two sources: the first 160 participants of the ongoing ImmuneRACE study, and approximately 1,300 subjects contributed by 6 global collaborators. Nearly every sample came with metadata listing a de-identified subject ID, COVID-19 status, age in years and sex. HLA class I and class II types, where available, came from metadata supplied by the sample provider rather than from assay-based typing.

Each collaborating institution followed its own protocols to collect whole blood in K2EDTA tubes. For TCRbeta analysis, collaborators shipped samples in one of three forms: frozen whole blood, isolated PBMCs, or DNA extracted from either of those sample types. The immunoSEQ Assay, a bias-controlled multiplex PCR, was used to amplify TCRbeta CDR3 regions from genomic DNA. The published analysis was carried out like this. Within the assay, amplification of reference gene primers was used to estimate how many nucleated cells each sample contained. Sequence reads were collapsed and filtered to measure the absolute abundance of every unique TCRbeta CDR3 rearrangement. For each sample, productive Simpson clonality was calculated by taking the square root of Simpson's diversity index across productive rearrangements. Not all clones reach the TCRdb copy of this immuneACCESS table, which keeps in-frame sequences only. Checked studies attribute under half of the gap to unresolved V genes and leave the rest unexplained. V and J calls and clone size are those listed in that table; D and trimming were worked out from the DNA. This sample gives 150,000 to 250,000 clones in total; approximately 84% of them show up just once. The leading ten clones occupy 6% to 8% of the sample.

The study at large found these results: Clinical and demographic metadata were provided uncurated, with the amount varying by source and participant.

For this clone: Its binding antigen is unknown. No quality values exist for individual bases; no much larger clone is one base distant.

The receptor's source is a human donor with acute or convalescent COVID-19. The donor label of this sample is uncertain. Specimen: peripheral blood.

The nucleotide sequence reads TGTGCCAGCAGTTCAATGCAGGCGCCGAACACTGAAGCTTTCTTT. It translates as CASSSMQAPNTEAFF. The rearranged chain carries TRBV5-4 and TRBJ1-1, with the D gene too uncertain to name. The junction shows trimming of 5 bases on V and 1 base on J, plus 15 bases between the germline ends. The CDR3 holds 15 amino acids from the cysteine to the phenylalanine. Only the CDR3 region is kept as DNA, spanning 45 bases read in frame from base 1. Per the germline V gene (reference sequence), SGHNT is the CDR1 and YYREEE is the CDR2.